The sequence of this T cell receptor (beta chain) was determined in a study of T cells in Graves' hyperthyroidism and ophthalmopathy. This clonotype was found many times. Amplified TCR beta CDR3 regions derived from RNA transcripts. When the TCR CDR3 underwent first-round RT-PCR, the HTBI primer set was used. In TCRdb, the multiplex PCR reads were re-called with MiXCR into one record per CDR3 protein. The sample carries about 740,000 distinct CDR3 sequences, around 15% recorded once. The CDR3 has 15 amino acids. Germline CDR1 reads MDHEN; CDR2 reads SYDVKM. V lost 1 base and J lost 6, with 15 bases in between.

The sequence derives from a woman aged 18-35 years with Graves' hyperthyroidism. This chain connects TRBV28 to TRBJ1-1; D perhaps matches TRBD1 (6 bases). Sequencing was done on a sample of blood. The CDR3 region has the DNA TGTGCCAGCAGTTTATCGGCGGGGGCGCGATCTGAAGCTTTCTTT. Protein product: CASSLSAGARSEAFF.